This entry is about one T cell receptor beta chain. The table came from immunoSEQ multiplex PCR; TCRdb's copy has only in-frame clones and leaves some out. The data show 950,000 to 1,100,000 clones, with roughly 74% seen just once and around 0.6% held by the top ten. This sample was included in a study of shared clonotypes between healthy human individuals. Sequenced material: memory CD4+ T cells from PBMCs. Subset: CD45RA-negative fraction. This TCR was recovered from a man aged 18 to 30 in good health. Some clones in this sample may be carry-over from other donors' samples.

CDR3 sequence: CATKAGQGAAGANVLTF. The CDR3 region has the DNA TGCGCCACCAAGGCGGGGCAGGGGGCTGCTGGGGCCAACGTCCTGACTTTC. V and J are TRBV5-1 and TRBJ2-6, with TRBD1 identical over 8 bases. The CDR3 totals 17 residues. Germline V gene lookup returns CDR1 SGHRS and CDR2 YFSETQ. Trimming removed 9 bases from V and 2 bases from J; junction bases left unmatched: 13.